These 6 T cell receptor beta chains share one sample of origin, sequenced in a study of CD8+ T cells in alopecia areata. Reverse transcribed after extraction, RNA yielded cDNA as the sequencing template. Only in-frame clones appear in the TCRdb table, and some are missing; sequencing was by immunoSEQ multiplex PCR. The table includes over 60,000 clones, around 42% detected once. The treatment is: oral pan-JAK inhibitor, 5-10 mg twice daily. The material was CD8+ T cells sorted from blood, obtained at approximately week 37, from a patient treated with tofacitinib. These receptors were obtained from a human donor with alopecia areata.

The chain employs TRBV4-1 and TRBJ2-4; 11 nucleotides align to TRBD1. The CDR3 extends over 13 amino acids. The V gene's germline CDR1 is MGHRA and CDR2 YSYEKL. Trimming cost V 3 bases and J 8 bases; bases outside gene matches: 0. The CDR3 DNA sequence: TGCGCCAGCAGCCAGGGACAGGGGGACATTCAGTACTTC. Translated: CASSQGQGDIQYF.

The genes are TRBV12-5 and TRBJ2-5; 12 bases are a match to TRBD1. Germline V CDR1 and CDR2: LGHNT, FRNRAP. CDR3 length: 17 amino acids. The V segment lost 1 base and the J segment 2 bases; nucleotides outside the gene matches: 5. The CDR3 spells CASGLGGQGAGQETQYF. CDR3 DNA sequence: TGTGCTAGTGGTTTGGGGGGACAGGGGGCCGGTCAAGAGACCCAGTACTTC.

This clone occurred once. The chain is built from TRBV27 and TRBJ1-5; maybe TRBD1 (5 bases). Germline V CDR1 and CDR2: MNHEY, SMNVEV (reference sequence). The CDR3 has 14 amino acids. The germline V and J ends were trimmed by 3 bases and 3 bases, with 9 bases remaining between them. DNA for the CDR3: TGTGCCAGCAGTTTGACAGACAACAATCAGCCCCAGCATTTT. Protein: CASSLTDNNQPQHF.

The chain links TRBV7-9 to TRBJ2-5; D might be TRBD1 (6 bases). Between the trimmed V and J ends, which lost 5 bases and 5 bases, there was a span of 18 bases. The CDR3 contains 15 residues. Germline loops: CDR1 SEHNR, CDR2 FQNEAQ (reference sequence). The CDR3 protein is CASSPPDRPPETQYF. The CDR3, as DNA: TGTGCCAGCAGCCCACCCGACAGGCCCCCCGAGACCCAGTACTTC.

The genes are TRBV4-1 and TRBJ1-1; D not resolved. The CDR3 totals 14 residues. Germline-derived CDR1 and CDR2 are MGHRA and YSYEKL. V lost 2 bases, J lost 4 bases, and 11 bases lay in between. This CDR3 is CASSQIPFSTEAFF. The DNA for the CDR3 is TGCGCCAGCAGCCAAATTCCGTTTAGCACTGAAGCTTTCTTT.

The rearrangement uses TRBV7-8 and TRBJ2-3; D remains ambiguous. CDR3 length: 11 residues. The ends were cut back, 10 bases at V and 0 bases at J, with 5 bases in the middle. Germline lookup yields CDR1 SGHVS and CDR2 FQNEAQ. CDR3 coding DNA: TGTGCCATCCGCAGCACAGATACGCAGTATTTT. It is translated as CAIRSTDTQYF.